Following are 29 T cell receptor beta chains from one sample sequenced in a study of T cell changes during pregnancy in multiple sclerosis. Some clones are missing from TCRdb's copy, which holds only in-frame ones; the method was immunoSEQ multiplex PCR. The sample yields fewer than 140,000 clones, around 90% seen once. The sample consisted of peripheral blood, taken before pregnancy. The receptors stem from a female donor with multiple sclerosis, enrolled in a pregnancy study.

This chain links TRBV11-2 with TRBJ2-1; unclear D gene. The germline gives CDR1 SGHAT, CDR2 FQNNGV. V shed 1 base and J shed 9 bases, with 4 bases lying between them. The CDR3 totals 11 residues. CDR3 DNA sequence: TGTGCCAGCAGCTTAGCCGGTGAGCAGTTCTTC. Translating it yields CASSLAGEQFF.

This chain uses TRBV10-3 with TRBJ2-7; the D gene is possibly TRBD1 (5 bases). The CDR3 contains 13 residues. Trimming shortened V by 5 bases and J by 3 bases, and 11 bases separated the two germline ends. Germline lookup yields CDR1 ENHRY and CDR2 SYGVKD. The CDR3 sequence: CAISPDKNYEQYF. CDR3 sequence (DNA): TGTGCCATCAGTCCGGACAAAAACTACGAGCAGTACTTC.

This sequence joins TRBV14 and TRBJ2-2; 7 bases are a match to TRBD2. In germline, CDR1 is SGHDN, CDR2 FVKESK. The CDR3 extends over 16 amino acids. Losses at the gene ends were 3 bases for V and 3 bases for J; bases not matched to a gene: 7. As DNA, the CDR3 is TGTGCCAGCAGCCACCTTCGGGAGGCCGACACCGGGGAGCTGTTTTTT. Protein product: CASSHLREADTGELFF. Full variable domain (rest looked up from reference TRBV14 and TRBJ2-2): EAGVTQFPSHSVIEKGQTVTLRCDPISGHDNLYWYRRVMGKEIKFLLHFVKESKQDESGMPNNRFLAERTGGTYSTLKVQPAELEDSGVYFCASSHLREADTGELFFGEGSRLTVL.

This chain connects TRBV19 to TRBJ2-6; TRBD1 might be the D (5 bases). Germline V gene data show CDR1 as LNHDA and CDR2 as SQIVND (reference sequence). The CDR3 is 17 residues long. V dropped 6 bases and J dropped 3 bases, with 18 bases sitting between them. The CDR3 DNA follows: TGTGCCAGTAGGAGTCAGGGTTTTAGGCTTGGGGCCAACGTCCTGACTTTC. As protein: CASRSQGFRLGANVLTF.

The chain uses TRBV14 and TRBJ2-1, with 7 bases matching TRBD2. V was pared by 6 bases and J by 6 bases, with 8 bases of the junction left unmatched. This CDR3 region has 14 residues. The germline CDR1 and CDR2 sequences are SGHDN and FVKESK. The CDR3 is CASRSERGPNEQFF. The CDR3 DNA follows: TGTGCCAGCAGATCGGAGCGGGGACCCAATGAGCAGTTCTTC. Together with reference TRBV14 and TRBJ2-1, the CDR3 gives the full variable domain: EAGVTQFPSHSVIEKGQTVTLRCDPISGHDNLYWYRRVMGKEIKFLLHFVKESKQDESGMPNNRFLAERTGGTYSTLKVQPAELEDSGVYFCASRSERGPNEQFFGPGTRLTVL.

The CDR3 loop reads CASSLSRGILGAFF. CDR3 sequence (DNA): TGTGCCAGCAGTTTATCAAGGGGTATCCTAGGAGCTTTCTTT. The chain couples TRBV27 to TRBJ1-1, with D possibly being TRBD1 (5 bases). This CDR3 region has 14 residues. The germline gives CDR1 MNHEY, CDR2 SMNVEV (reference sequence). The V gene lost 0 bases and the J gene lost 10 bases, with 15 bases spanning the gap.

This clone was counted a single time. The chain employs TRBV28 and TRBJ2-7; TRBD2 matches 8 bases. Germline CDR1 reads MDHEN; CDR2 reads SYDVKM. The CDR3 loop spans 16 amino acids. Trimming at V came to 4 bases and at J to 4 bases, leaving 12 bases not matched to a gene. The CDR3 DNA follows: TGTGCCAGCAGTTCCCCGGGCGGGAGGACCGGTTACGAGCAGTACTTC. Its translation is CASSSPGGRTGYEQYF.

V usage is TRBV5-1 and J usage is TRBJ2-2; TRBD2 might be the D (7 bases). Germline lookup yields CDR1 SGHRS and CDR2 YFSETQ. The CDR3 is 16 amino acids. With 0 bases removed from V and 6 bases from J, the gap between germline ends came to 15 bases. CDR3 residues: CASSLGLGGPAGELFF. In DNA, the CDR3 is TGCGCCAGCAGCTTGGGTCTGGGGGGGCCAGCCGGGGAGCTGTTTTTT.

The gene calls are TRBV7-3 and TRBJ2-5; TRBD2 matches 7 bases. J gave up 5 bases and V 5 bases, and 11 bases lay outside the gene matches. This CDR3 has 15 residues. Germline V gives CDR1 SGHTA, CDR2 FQGTGA. The CDR3 here is CASSPSTSPAETQYF. The CDR3, as DNA: TGTGCCAGCAGCCCGTCGACTAGCCCAGCGGAGACCCAGTACTTC.

The chain carries TRBV6-1 and TRBJ2-1, with 8 bases aligning to TRBD2. J lost 9 bases, V lost 3 bases, and 4 bases had no gene match. The CDR3 has 13 residues. Germline CDR1 and CDR2: MNHNS and SASEGT. CDR3 loop: CASSDGLAGEQFF. CDR3 sequence (DNA): TGTGCCAGCAGTGACGGACTAGCTGGTGAGCAGTTCTTC.

Here the CDR3 reads CASSWGLAGGRYNEQFF. The DNA of the CDR3 is TGTGCCAGCAGCTGGGGACTAGCGGGGGGCCGTTACAATGAGCAGTTCTTC. This rearrangement joins TRBV5-8 to TRBJ2-1; 15 nucleotides line up with TRBD2. Trimming took 3 bases from V and 4 from J; bases not matched to a gene: 5. The CDR3 has 17 residues. CDR1 and CDR2 from the germline V gene are SGHTS and YDEGEE.

The CDR3 region has the DNA TGTGCCAGCAGCCGGGACTTGAACACCGGGGAGCTGTTTTTT. This encodes CASSRDLNTGELFF. The chain joins TRBV7-8 to TRBJ2-2; D perhaps matches TRBD2 (6 bases). Germline V gene lookup returns CDR1 SGHVS and CDR2 FQNEAQ. This CDR3 spans 14 amino acids. V was trimmed by 5 bases and J by 1 base, leaving 8 bases between them.

The chain joins TRBV11-1 to TRBJ2-7; TRBD1 matches at 9 bases. CDR3 length equals 15 residues. Germline assignment: CDR1 SGHAT and CDR2 FQDESV (reference sequence). The V segment lost 5 bases and the J segment 1 base; nucleotides outside the gene matches: 6. DNA of the CDR3: TGTGCCAGCAGCCAAGACAGGGGGGGTTCCTACGAGCAGTACTTC. Residues: CASSQDRGGSYEQYF. Full variable domain (missing parts from reference TRBV11-1 and TRBJ2-7): EAEVAQSPRYKITEKSQAVAFWCDPISGHATLYWYRQILGQGPELLVQFQDESVVDDSQLPKDRFSAERLKGVDSTLKIQPAELGDSAMYLCASSQDRGGSYEQYFGPGTRLTVT.

The chain links TRBV5-1 to TRBJ2-7, with TRBD1 identical over 8 bases. CDR1 SGHRS and CDR2 YFSETQ come from the germline V gene. This CDR3 comprises 16 residues. V gave up 4 bases and J gave up 4 bases; unmatched junction bases: 13. CDR3 residues: CASSPSWAGGLYEQYF. The CDR3, as DNA: TGCGCCAGCAGCCCCTCTTGGGCAGGGGGCCTGTACGAGCAGTACTTC.

The V call is TRBV6-5, the J call TRBJ1-1; 9 nucleotides match TRBD1. Per the germline V gene, CDR1 is MNHEY and CDR2 is SVGAGI. Germline trimming cut 4 bases from V and 6 bases from J; bases unmatched to any gene: 3. The CDR3 runs to 13 residues. Here the CDR3 reads CASSLGQGSEAFF. The CDR3 DNA reads TGTGCCAGCAGTTTGGGACAGGGCTCTGAAGCTTTCTTT.

The rearrangement links TRBV5-6 to TRBJ2-3, with TRBD1 as a possible D gene (6 bases). This CDR3 spans 17 amino acids. CDR1 and CDR2 (germline): SGHDT, YYEEEE. V was trimmed by 4 bases and J by 2 bases, leaving 20 bases between them. CDR3 protein: CASSRGQGWLLTDTQYF. The CDR3 DNA sequence: TGTGCCAGCAGCCGAGGCCAGGGGTGGTTACTCACAGATACGCAGTATTTT.

The chain employs TRBV19 and TRBJ1-6; TRBD1 matches at 9 bases. Germline V gene data show CDR1 as LNHDA and CDR2 as SQIVND (reference sequence). The CDR3 length is 13 residues. V dropped 6 bases and J dropped 10; count of bases not matched to a gene: 4. CDR3 loop: CASRPGQGSPLHF. The CDR3 DNA follows: TGTGCCAGTAGACCGGGACAGGGATCACCCCTCCACTTT.

V and J are TRBV7-3 and TRBJ1-1; maybe TRBD1 (6 bases). Trimming took off 5 bases at V and 1 base at J, with 11 bases between the two ends. This CDR3 spans 14 amino acids. CDR1 and CDR2 (germline): SGHTA, FQGTGA. The CDR3 DNA reads TGTGCCAGCAGCCCGGGACATGCGAACACTGAAGCTTTCTTT. Translating gives CASSPGHANTEAFF.

This chain joins TRBV9 and TRBJ2-2; the D gene is possibly TRBD1 (6 bases). The germline V gene has CDR1 SGDLS and CDR2 YYNGEE. Trimming removed 3 bases from V and 5 bases from J, with 11 bases in between. This CDR3 is built from 14 residues. The CDR3: CASSEGVRTGELFF. In DNA, the CDR3 is TGTGCCAGCAGCGAGGGGGTTAGGACCGGGGAGCTGTTTTTT.

This clone was detected once. This chain links TRBV29-1 with TRBJ2-1, with a weak D call TRBD1 (5 bases). Germline values: CDR1 SQVTM, CDR2 ANQGSEA. Trimming stripped 2 bases from V and 8 bases from J, with 7 bases between. The CDR3 is made up of 11 amino acids. CDR3 in amino acids: CSVELGDEQFF. The CDR3 nucleotides read TGCAGCGTTGAATTAGGGGATGAGCAGTTCTTC.

The genes are TRBV27 and TRBJ1-2, with 8 bases lining up with TRBD1. The CDR3 totals 16 residues. V lost 4 bases to trimming and J lost 5 bases; unmatched junction nucleotides: 12. Germline loops: CDR1 MNHEY, CDR2 SMNVEV (reference sequence). CDR3 residues: CASSYRAGGLSYGYTF. DNA of the CDR3: TGTGCCAGCAGTTATCGGGCAGGGGGCTTGTCGTATGGCTACACCTTC.

The chain couples TRBV21-1 to TRBJ2-1; TRBD2 is the table's D call and was not checked against the DNA. TRBV21-1 is tagged as a pseudogene. This CDR3 contains 17 residues. The CDR3 protein is CASSKVERLAGLNEQFF. CDR3 nucleotides: TGTGCCAGCAGCAAAGTGGAACGACTAGCGGGCCTCAATGAGCAGTTCTTC.

The CDR3 sequence: CASSQEQGSRNGYTF. DNA for the CDR3: TGTGCCAGCAGCCAAGAACAGGGGTCTCGGAATGGCTACACCTTC. The rearrangement links TRBV7-9 to TRBJ1-2, with TRBD1 matching 7 bases. CDR3 length: 15 residues. Germline CDR1 and CDR2: SEHNR and FQNEAQ (reference sequence). The junction had 12 bases not matched to a gene; V was cut back by 5 bases and J by 6 bases.

J is TRBJ2-5 and V is TRBV5-6; TRBD2 matches 8 bases. The germline V gene encodes CDR1 SGHDT and CDR2 YYEEEE. CDR3 length: 15 residues. J was trimmed by 7 bases and V by 6 bases; bases with no gene match: 14. CDR3 DNA sequence: TGTGCCAGCACCCTACGGGGGGGGCGCATGGGGACCCAGTACTTC. Its protein product is CASTLRGGRMGTQYF.

This chain links TRBV18 with TRBJ2-3; the match to TRBD2 covers 9 bases. The V segment lost 2 bases and the J segment 4 bases; nucleotides outside the gene matches: 7. Germline V gives CDR1 KGHSH, CDR2 LQKENI. This CDR3 is built from 16 residues. CDR3 nucleotides: TGTGCCAGCTCACCATTGCGGGGGGGCCTGTCAGATACGCAGTATTTT. Amino acid sequence: CASSPLRGGLSDTQYF.

This clone was found once. The chain combines TRBV9 with TRBJ2-7; TRBD1 agrees at 10 bases. V was pared by 4 bases and J by 3 bases, with 4 bases of the junction left unmatched. Germline V gene lookup returns CDR1 SGDLS and CDR2 YYNGEE. The CDR3 loop spans 14 amino acids. The DNA of the CDR3 is TGTGCCAGCAGCCTCGGACAGGGGGACTACGAGCAGTACTTC. Translating it yields CASSLGQGDYEQYF. The full variable domain, its missing parts supplied by reference TRBV9 and TRBJ2-7, is DSGVTQTPKHLITATGQRVTLRCSPRSGDLSVYWYQQSLDQGLQFLIQYYNGEERAKGNILERFSAQQFPDLHSELNLSSLELGDSALYFCASSLGQGDYEQYFGPGTRLTVT.

The rearrangement links TRBV19 to TRBJ1-2, with TRBD1 matching 8 bases. The CDR3 has 14 residues. The trim removed 4 bases at V and 6 bases at J, leaving 7 bases unmatched. Germline lookup yields CDR1 LNHDA and CDR2 SQIVND (reference sequence). CDR3 nucleotide sequence: TGTGCCAGTAGTACCCCAGGGGGCGTTAATGGCTACACCTTC. Residues: CASSTPGGVNGYTF.

The chain links TRBV7-2 to TRBJ1-2, with 7 bases fitting TRBD1. CDR1 is SGHTA, CDR2 FQGNSA, per germline. Trimming at V came to 1 base and at J to 6 bases, leaving 5 bases not matched to a gene. This CDR3 comprises 14 residues. The CDR3 bases are TGTGCCAGCAGCTTAGTAGACAGGGTCCATGGCTACACCTTC. It translates to CASSLVDRVHGYTF.

The chain has TRBV2 and TRBJ1-5, with D possibly matching TRBD1 (5 bases). Germline V gene sequence: CDR1 SNHLY, CDR2 FYNNEI. The CDR3 sequence is 17 residues long. V lost 0 bases and J 5 bases, leaving 17 bases between the germline ends. The CDR3: CASSEARQGIRYQPQHF. DNA of the CDR3: TGTGCCAGCAGTGAAGCGAGGCAGGGTATTAGGTATCAGCCCCAGCATTTT.